The 25 T cell receptor beta chains below were found in one sample sequenced in a study of T cells after yellow fever vaccination. TCRdb redid the calling of the 5' RACE reads with MiXCR, one entry per CDR3 protein. The table includes around 310,000 distinct CDR3 sequences, approximately 4.5% detected once. The sample consisted of PBMCs, taken 15 days after the yellow fever booster vaccination. These receptors were obtained from a man aged 18-30 years who received the YFV17D yellow fever vaccine.

The chain uses TRBV27 and TRBJ1-5; TRBD1 aligns across 9 bases. Per the germline V gene, CDR1 is MNHEY and CDR2 is SMNVEV (reference sequence). The junction had 5 bases not matched to a gene; V was cut back by 5 bases and J by 0 bases. The CDR3 covers 16 residues. CDR3 in DNA: TGTGCCAGCAGTATACGGACAGGGGTTAGCAATCAGCCCCAGCATTTT. Its protein product is CASSIRTGVSNQPQHF.

The chain is built from TRBV5-4 and TRBJ2-2; possibly TRBD1 for D (6 bases). The CDR3 totals 15 residues. Germline values: CDR1 SGHNT, CDR2 YYREEE (reference sequence). V was clipped by 0 bases and J by 3 bases, with 9 bases between them. In DNA, the CDR3 is TGTGCCAGCAGCTTGGCACAGGGCTACACCGGGGAGCTGTTTTTT. This encodes CASSLAQGYTGELFF.

This clonotype was seen only a few times. The chain links TRBV12-3 or TRBV12-4 to TRBJ1-2, with 7 bases identical to TRBD1. Trimming removed 2 bases from V and 8 bases from J; junction bases left unmatched: 5. CDR3 length: 13 amino acids. CDR3 nucleotide sequence: TGTGCCAGCAGTTTAAGAGGGGGCGAGGGCTACACCTTC. It is translated as CASSLRGGEGYTF.

There are many counts of this clonotype. V gene TRBV11-2 combines with J gene TRBJ2-7, with TRBD2 matching over 14 bases. Germline trimming cut 5 bases from V and 3 bases from J; bases unmatched to any gene: 18. The germline gives CDR1 SGHAT, CDR2 FQNNGV. The CDR3 runs 20 residues. Here the CDR3 reads CASSLLSPRLAGGKGYEQYF. CDR3 nucleotide sequence: TGTGCCAGCAGCCTCCTATCCCCGCGACTAGCGGGGGGGAAGGGCTACGAGCAGTACTTC.

This clonotype was recorded many times. This rearrangement joins TRBV5-5 to TRBJ1-2; possibly TRBD1 for D (6 bases). The CDR3 sequence is 14 residues long. Between the trimmed V and J ends, which lost 4 bases and 3 bases, there was a span of 13 bases. Germline CDR1 and CDR2: SGHKS and YYEKEE (reference sequence). The CDR3 coding sequence is TGTGCCAGCAGCCAGACAGGTCGGGACTATGGCTACACCTTC. It yields the protein CASSQTGRDYGYTF.

Notes on this clonotype: As the CDR3 is not closed by the conserved phenylalanine or tryptophan, this likely results from a read error. The rearrangement uses TRBV20-1 and TRBJ1-1; D unclear. Trimming stripped 2 bases from V and 0 bases from J, with 10 bases between. This CDR3 has 14 amino acids. The germline CDR1 and CDR2 sequences are DFQATT and SNEGSKA (reference sequence). The CDR3 sequence: CSARWAGMNTEAFI. The DNA of the CDR3 is TGCAGTGCTAGATGGGCGGGGATGAACACTGAAGCTTTCATT.

About this clonotype: A much more abundant neighbour one base away suggests this may be a read error. The gene calls are TRBV7-8 and TRBJ2-5, with a weak D call TRBD1 (6 bases). V gave up 1 base and J gave up 0 bases, with 6 bases separating them. CDR1 and CDR2 from the germline V gene are SGHVS and FQNEAQ. CDR3 size: 14 residues. CDR3 sequence (DNA): TGTGCCAGCAGCTTAGGGACAGACCAAGAGACCCAGTACTTC. This codes for CASSLGTDQETQYF.

With respect to this clonotype: This sequence may be a read error, since a much larger clone differs from it by one base. The chain recombines TRBV5-1 with TRBJ1-1; D possibly corresponds to TRBD1 (6 bases). The CDR3 loop spans 15 amino acids. From germline, CDR1 is SGHRS and CDR2 YFSETQ. This CDR3 reads CASSSDPTGGTEALF. The DNA for the CDR3 is TGCGCCAGCAGCTCTGATCCGACGGGGGGCACTGAAGCTCTCTTT.

The chain recombines TRBV11-3 with TRBJ2-1; 9 bases are a match to TRBD2. Unmatched junction bases numbered 3, after V lost 5 bases and J lost 4 bases. The CDR3 spans 14 residues. The germline V gene encodes CDR1 SGHNT and CDR2 YENEEA. CDR3 protein: CASSMGLAYNEQFF. DNA of the CDR3: TGTGCCAGCAGCATGGGACTAGCATACAATGAGCAGTTCTTC.

The chain links TRBV30 to TRBJ2-2; perhaps TRBD1 as D (7 bases). Trimming cost V 0 bases and J 1 base, with 9 bases left between them. CDR3 length equals 15 residues. Germline V gene lookup returns CDR1 GTSNPN and CDR2 SVGIG (reference sequence). The CDR3: CAWSVQGGNTGELFF. CDR3 nucleotides: TGTGCCTGGAGTGTCCAGGGGGGGAACACCGGGGAGCTGTTTTTT. Variable domain in full (rest from reference TRBV30 and TRBJ2-2): SQTIHQWPATLVQPVGSPLSLECTVEGTSNPNLYWYRQAAGRGLQLLFYSVGIGQISSEVPQNLSASRPQDRQFILSSKKLLLSDSGFYLCAWSVQGGNTGELFFGEGSRLTVL.

This clonotype was detected a few times. The gene calls are TRBV12-3 or TRBV12-4 and TRBJ1-5; perhaps TRBD1 as D (5 bases). The CDR3 has 14 amino acids. The ends were cut back, 4 bases at V and 2 bases at J, with 9 bases in the middle. The CDR3 loop reads CASSSRDGNQPQHF. CDR3 in DNA: TGTGCCAGCAGTTCCAGGGACGGCAATCAGCCCCAGCATTTT.

This clonotype was seen many times. This chain links TRBV5-1 with TRBJ1-2; D call uncertain. This CDR3 is built from 14 residues. Trimming left V 0 bases short and J 4 bases short, with 10 bases between. The germline CDR1 and CDR2 sequences are SGHRS and YFSETQ. CDR3 loop: CASSLGTDRYGYTF. CDR3 in DNA: TGCGCCAGCAGCTTGGGGACCGATCGCTATGGCTACACCTTC.

The chain combines TRBV29-1 with TRBJ2-2; D not certain. This CDR3 comprises 11 residues. The ends were cut back, 7 bases at V and 6 bases at J, with 9 bases in the middle. The V gene's germline CDR1 is SQVTM and CDR2 ANQGSEA. CDR3 sequence (DNA): TGCAGCGCTTACACGTCCGGGGAGCTGTTTTTT. Protein product: CSAYTSGELFF.

In this sample, this clonotype turned up many times. V is TRBV5-6 and J is TRBJ1-2; TRBD1 might be the D (5 bases). This CDR3 spans 14 amino acids. V lost 4 bases, J lost 5 bases, and 15 bases lay in between. Germline values: CDR1 SGHDT, CDR2 YYEEEE. CDR3 sequence: CASSLGTVLYGYTF. The CDR3 nucleotides are TGTGCCAGCAGCCTCGGGACGGTTCTATATGGCTACACCTTC.

The chain recombines TRBV5-1 with TRBJ1-4, with D uncertain. With 0 bases removed from V and 8 bases from J, the gap between germline ends came to 14 bases. This CDR3 region has 15 residues. Germline CDR1 is SGHRS and CDR2 is YFSETQ. CDR3 amino acids: CASSLAEGFGEKLFF. The CDR3 DNA follows: TGCGCCAGCAGCTTGGCCGAAGGGTTCGGAGAAAAACTGTTTTTT.

This clonotype was counted only a few times. This chain joins TRBV6-5 and TRBJ2-7; D unclear. Deletions cut 2 bases from V and 3 bases from J, with 17 bases between. The germline CDR1 and CDR2 sequences are MNHEY and SVGAGI. The CDR3 is 16 amino acids. This CDR3 is CASSYPPDETHYEQYV. The CDR3 DNA sequence: TGTGCCAGCAGTTACCCCCCAGACGAGACACACTACGAGCAGTACGTC.

This clonotype was seen only a few times. J is TRBJ1-2 and V is TRBV12-3 or TRBV12-4; D gene uncertain. The CDR3 extends over 16 amino acids. V lost 1 base and J lost 3, with 15 bases in between. The CDR3 region has the DNA TGTGCCAGCAGTTTAGAGGCCGGGAGGCCGTACTATGGCTACACCTTC. Its translation: CASSLEAGRPYYGYTF.

The gene calls are TRBV12-5 and TRBJ2-1, with D hard to call. The germline CDR1 and CDR2 sequences are LGHNT and FRNRAP. The CDR3 extends over 13 amino acids. Trimming left V 4 bases short and J 5 bases short, with 9 bases between. The CDR3 nucleotides are TGTGCTAGTGGTTGGCAAGAGAACAATGAGCAGTTCTTC. Protein product: CASGWQENNEQFF.

The chain carries TRBV11-2 and TRBJ1-1, with TRBD1 matching over 10 bases. This CDR3 contains 14 residues. Trimming cost V 5 bases and J 4 bases; bases outside gene matches: 4. In germline, CDR1 is SGHAT, CDR2 FQNNGV. CDR3 region: CASSPGQGFTEAFF. In DNA, the CDR3 is TGTGCCAGCAGCCCGGGACAGGGGTTCACTGAAGCTTTCTTT. Together with reference TRBV11-2 and TRBJ1-1, the CDR3 gives the full variable domain: EAGVAQSPRYKIIEKRQSVAFWCNPISGHATLYWYQQILGQGPKLLIQFQNNGVVDDSQLPKDRFSAERLKGVDSTLKIQPAKLEDSAVYLCASSPGQGFTEAFFGQGTRLTVV.

The chain has TRBV20-1 and TRBJ1-1; D ambiguous. The germline V and J ends were trimmed by 1 base and 0 bases, with 6 bases remaining between them. The CDR3 is made up of 13 amino acids. Germline CDR1 reads DFQATT; CDR2 reads SNEGSKA (reference sequence). The CDR3 sequence: CSARAQMNTEAFF. For the CDR3, the DNA is TGCAGTGCTAGAGCGCAAATGAACACTGAAGCTTTCTTT.

There are a few counts of this clonotype. The chain joins TRBV10-3 to TRBJ1-3; D is undetermined. CDR1 is ENHRY, CDR2 SYGVKD, per germline. Trimming took 8 bases from V and 0 from J, leaving 11 bases between them. The CDR3 sequence is 14 residues long. The CDR3 DNA reads as TGTGCCATCTCTGGAGACCACTCTGGAAACACCATATATTTT. Residues: CAISGDHSGNTIYF.

The table lists this clonotype with a few counts. This chain uses TRBV7-2 with TRBJ1-2; the D gene is possibly TRBD1 (5 bases). Germline V lookup: CDR1 SGHTA, CDR2 FQGNSA. Trimming pared 11 bases from V and 2 bases from J, leaving 12 bases between. This CDR3 comprises 12 residues. CDR3 residues: CAGLTGNYGYTF. CDR3 nucleotides: TGTGCCGGCCTCACAGGCAACTATGGCTACACCTTC.

This chain joins TRBV9 and TRBJ2-3; possible D gene TRBD2, 5 bases. CDR3 length equals 15 residues. Germline CDR1 reads SGDLS; CDR2 reads YYNGEE. With 2 bases removed from V and 4 bases from J, the gap between germline ends came to 14 bases. The CDR3 sequence: CASSVDGESPDTQYF. The DNA for the CDR3 is TGTGCCAGCAGCGTTGACGGGGAGTCCCCAGATACGCAGTATTTT.

In its sample, this clonotype was seen a few times. The genes are TRBV6-6 and TRBJ1-1; 8 positions match TRBD1. J gave up 1 base and V 6 bases, and 7 bases lay outside the gene matches. This CDR3 is 15 amino acids long. Germline values: CDR1 MNHNY, CDR2 SVGAGI (reference sequence). The CDR3 reads CASSRQGRPNTEAFF. CDR3 in DNA: TGTGCCAGCAGCCGACAGGGGAGGCCGAACACTGAAGCTTTCTTT.

At least ten counts were recorded for this clonotype. The V call is TRBV7-2, the J call TRBJ2-1; 7 bases align to TRBD1. The CDR3 is 15 residues long. The germline V gene encodes CDR1 SGHTA and CDR2 FQGNSA. With V trimmed by 0 bases and J by 2 bases, 1 base remained unmatched. DNA of the CDR3: TGTGCCAGCAGCTTAGCCGGGACAGCCTACAATGAGCAGTTCTTC. Protein product: CASSLAGTAYNEQFF.